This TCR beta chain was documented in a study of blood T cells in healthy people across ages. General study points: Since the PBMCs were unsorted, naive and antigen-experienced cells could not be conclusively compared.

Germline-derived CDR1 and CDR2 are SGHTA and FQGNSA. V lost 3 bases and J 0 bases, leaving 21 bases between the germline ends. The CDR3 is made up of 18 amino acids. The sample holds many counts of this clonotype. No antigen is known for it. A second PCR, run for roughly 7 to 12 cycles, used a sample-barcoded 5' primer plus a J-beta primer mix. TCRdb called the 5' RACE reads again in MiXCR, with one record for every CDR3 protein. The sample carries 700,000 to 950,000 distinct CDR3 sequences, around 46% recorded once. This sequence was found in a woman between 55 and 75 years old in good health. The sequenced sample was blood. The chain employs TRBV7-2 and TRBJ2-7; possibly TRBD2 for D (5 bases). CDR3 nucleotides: TGTGCCAGCAGCTTTAGGGCTTCGGGGTACAGAAGCTCCTACGAGCAGTACTTC. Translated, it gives CASSFRASGYRSSYEQYF.